The clone carrying this T cell receptor (beta chain) has more than one count but fewer than ten. The entry originates in a study of T-cell reconstitution after alpha-beta-depleted transplantation in children. The CDR3 has 16 amino acids. CDR1 and CDR2 (germline): SGHAT, FQDESV (reference sequence). V gave up 6 bases and J gave up 5 bases, with 22 bases separating them. TCRbeta library preparation incorporated unique molecular identifiers. TCRdb used MiXCR to reprocess the PCR reads, holding one entry per CDR3 protein. The sample holds about 360,000 distinct CDR3 sequences; 13% are singletons and the top ten take roughly 4.3%.

The genes are TRBV11-1 and TRBJ1-1; D perhaps matches TRBD1 (5 bases). The source material was PBMCs, sampled from the stem cell graft. The clonotype comes from a human donor who donated a stem cell graft to a child with Fanconi anemia. As DNA, the CDR3 is TGTGCCAGCAGGCCACCTTCCGGGGGAGTTATAACTGAAGCTTTCTTT. The encoded protein is CASRPPSGGVITEAFF.